This T cell receptor beta chain stems from a study of cytomegalovirus exposure and HLA in healthy donors (TCRdb year 2017). Some background on the complete study: In an earlier analysis of approximately 500 of the donors, about 260 Gb of sequence data and 90 million to 120 million unique TCR beta sequences from roughly 180 million T cells were reported. An early release that covered 640 HLA-typed donors contained approximately 300 gigabases of sequencing data and 70 million to 100 million unique TCR sequences. Of the 350 to 400 genotyped donors, approximately 83% fell in the genetic ancestry cluster associated with self-reported Caucasian donors. The study aimed to test whether signatures of past pathogen exposure could be identified by cataloging public T cell receptors. The T cell repertoires of around 730 subjects were profiled by immunosequencing and related to cytomegalovirus serostatus. A separate validation cohort of approximately 120 different subjects was used in addition to the 666-subject first cohort. High-throughput TCR immunosequencing, statistical association of individual TCRs with disease status, and machine learning were combined to predict cytomegalovirus infection status. A later analysis re-examined previously published TCR beta repertoires from more than 650 donors and added high-resolution HLA genotyping to investigate patterns of TCR occurrence. Rather than drawing on any new phenotypic data, the later analysis identified candidate immune exposures from TCR beta sequences and the way those sequences occurred across donors. To decide whether each TCR beta V gene segment behaved as functional or pseudogenic, an earlier analysis of 587 of the donors relied on high-throughput TCR beta sequencing. Donor age, sex, ethnicity and CMV serostatus were compiled alongside the repertoire data. A later genetic analysis used genome-wide SNP genotypes for about 65% of the roughly 700 donors, treating that subset as a discovery cohort. All discovery cohort repertoires had been generated on a single sequencing platform. Both class I and class II loci were covered by HLA typing, at four-digit resolution. Typing coverage varied by locus: roughly 629-640 donors for A, B, C, DRB1 and DQB1; roughly 500 for DQA1; over 600 for DPA1; approximately 450 for DPB1. Several DR-DQ haplotypes were handled as single units for association and clustering because linkage in the cohort was strong. On average, around 240,000 unique TCR beta nucleotide sequences were sequenced per donor among a few hundred genotyped donors of the cohort, with roughly a sixth of those sequences being non-productive. Results the study describes overall, beyond this receptor: A further reported finding was that TCR beta sequences accurately predicted the HLA-A and HLA-B alleles for most subjects in the first cohort. According to a later genetic analysis, donors in an Asian-associated ancestry cluster had fewer N-insertions in productive TCRs than the approximately 630-donor mean. In an earlier analysis of about 550 of the donors, most TCR beta V segments were observed in productive rearrangements about 90% or about 30% of the time, broadly matching IMGT annotations. The sequencing pipeline was judged likely to have produced a cluster of highly shared sequence variants as a technical artifact. Roughly uniform sequencing depth across donors was assumed in presence/absence analyses, although this assumption may not hold. Most CMV-associated TCR beta chains appeared to be HLA-restricted in a later analysis, and the HLA associations seemed to be driven largely by CMV exposure. Because counts were too low, 15 or so rarely observed V segments, including chromosome 9 orphons, were excluded from the earlier analysis of 587 of the donors. Assigning TCR associations to individual alleles was difficult when HLA alleles, especially DR and DQ, strongly co-occurred. In a later analysis, some 17,000 TCR beta sequences were associated with specific HLA alleles at a false discovery rate of 0.05. In a later analysis, HLA-associated TCR beta chains showed more clonal expansion and lower generation probabilities than non-associated chains that were equally common. Cytomegalovirus status was reported to be diagnosed by the classifier with high specificity and sensitivity in both the original and validation cohorts. Across donors, most TCR sequences were observed very rarely, whereas some public TCRs were present in many individuals. Because HLA typing was missing for some donors at each locus, association tests included only the typed subset. A later analysis reported that several top co-occurrence clusters appeared linked to parvovirus B19, influenza, CMV and Epstein-Barr virus. A later genetic analysis associated a missense DCLRE1C variant with V-gene and J-gene trimming of TCR beta chains, and an independent cohort replicated the association. The only immune exposure information available for the cohort was CMV serostatus. Correlated functional status among segregating V segments might be attributable to linkage disequilibrium, but an unknown experimental factor could not be ruled out. In the study, about 150 TCR beta chains were listed as associated with cytomegalovirus. Three of the identified cytomegalovirus-associated TCR beta chains were confirmed in vitro to be specific for cytomegalovirus antigens. It was suggested by the authors that the approach could potentially be generalized to other disease states and immunological phenotypes. A later analysis found that TCR association rates varied across HLA loci, with DRB1 alleles showing the most associated TCRs and HLA-C alleles the fewest. This cohort had only TCR beta chains sequenced, and the lack of alpha or paired-chain data limited which features could be detected.

Library generation was performed with the immunoSEQ multiplex PCR assay. A mixture of 60 forward primers for TCR Vbeta segments and 13 reverse primers for TCR Jbeta segments was used in the multiplex PCR. The CDR3 region of rearranged TCR beta genes was amplified from genomic DNA with a multiplex PCR assay. The amplified TCR beta libraries were sequenced on the Illumina HiSeq System as 87-base-pair reads. In the authors' own workflow: A later analysis tallied roughly 78 million unique TCR beta chains across the 666 repertoires, and about 12 million of those chains were shared by two or more donors. To remove PCR and sequencing errors, raw reads were error-corrected and collapsed into unique sequences using a nearest-neighbor algorithm that merged closely related sequences. V, D and J gene segments were assigned by aligning CDR3 sequences to IMGT reference sequences. For a sequence to be retained, at least a six-nucleotide match to both a V gene segment and a J gene segment was required. A rearrangement counted as productive if the CDR3 had no stop codons and remained in frame with V and J, and every other rearrangement counted as non-productive. CDR3 was defined by IMGT convention, running from the second conserved V-encoded cysteine to the conserved J-encoded phenylalanine. In an earlier analysis of approximately 590 of the donors, sequences lacking an unambiguous match to a single V gene segment were excluded. In an earlier analysis of several hundred of the donors, a V segment was called functional when productive rearrangements were above 56.7%, and segregating when the standard deviation between donors exceeded 5%. A statistical classification framework was built to diagnose cytomegalovirus status from the catalog of TCR beta chain sequences. V and J gene assignment, in a later analysis, came from comparing TCR nucleotide sequences with IMGT/GENE-DB human TR gene sequences. A later analysis assigned CDR3 sequences and most-parsimonious VDJ recombination scenarios with the TCRdist pipeline. In a later analysis, each TCR beta chain was defined by its CDR3 amino acid sequence together with its V-gene family, and reads lacking a unique V-gene family were excluded. In a later analysis, 500 to 700 highly shared, low-generation-probability nucleotide sequences were removed to address suspected cross-contamination and a sequencing artifact. In a later analysis, a clonal expansion index was calculated for each public chain from normalized within-repertoire ranks of inferred template counts. In a later analysis, generation probabilities were computed with a VDJ recombination model fitted to out-of-frame rearrangements, and the resulting probabilities were checked against IGoR. In a later analysis, hypergeometric tests were used to score TCR-TCR, TCR-HLA and TCR-CMV co-occurrence, with a repertoire-size bias correction applied to TCR pairs. In a later analysis, false discovery rates were estimated by permuting HLA or CMV assignments 20 times. In a later analysis, co-occurring TCRs were grouped using DBSCAN, with TCRdist sequence similarity added in when clustering inside HLA-allele-positive subsets. Co-occurrence clustering excluded repertoires with fewer than 30,000 or more than 120,000 public chains, plus five with anomalous nucleotide sharing. TCRdb provides this immuneACCESS table in a form limited to in-frame rearrangements. Some clones are lacking; in checked studies, under half of them reflect an unresolved V gene, and why the rest are absent is not known. From that table come the V and J calls and clone size; the DNA was used to work out D and trimming. The sample data list 130,000 or so clones, and 70% to 85% of these were observed just once. Jointly, the top ten make up 2.5% to 3.5% of the sample.

This clone came up a few times. Its recognized antigen is unknown. One base away there is no much larger clone; base qualities are not given. The cohort was made up of hundreds of healthy bone marrow donors. All cohort members were sampled while nominally healthy, although unrecorded immune exposures were likely present. The donor tested CMV seropositive, placing the donor among the 289 seropositive members of the cohort. Each donor provided a peripheral blood sample, and peripheral blood mononuclear cells were used for TCR beta sequencing. Genomic DNA extraction from the blood cell samples was performed with the Qiagen DNeasy Blood Extraction Kit. Sequencing was carried out using PBMCs. The TCR was taken from a woman aged 18-29 years in good health and CMV-seropositive.

For the CDR3, the sequence is CASSDSEESEQFF. The DNA sequence is given as TGTGCCAGCAGTGACTCGGAGGAGAGCGAGCAGTTCTTC. The chain employs TRBV6-4 and TRBJ2-1; 5 matching bases give a weak D call of TRBD2. CDR1 and CDR2, per the germline V gene, are MRHNA and SNTAGT. The V and J ends are trimmed by 0 bases and 10 bases, leaving 10 bases between them. The CDR3 numbers 13 residues from cysteine through phenylalanine. Only the CDR3 DNA is retained, 39 bases long and in frame from the first base.